This T cell receptor beta chain was sequenced in a study of beta chain features in type 1 diabetes. For the study at large: All of the samples together had around 110,000,000 sorted cells examined. General study findings and limits: The influence of HLA type on TCRB rearrangement stayed undetermined.

Remarks on this clone: Its antigen is still unknown.

Since all of the isolated RNA was reverse transcribed, expressed TCRB transcripts were what got sequenced. Sequencing used immunoSEQ multiplex PCR; TCRdb keeps in-frame clones, though not all of them. In the table there are 200,000 to 250,000 clones, 9.6% of which are singletons. It was one heparinised blood draw, averaging about 120 mL, that each donor gave. Sequencing was carried out using naive CD4+ T cells from blood. The clonotype originates from a woman aged 18-29 years in good health.

The CDR3 protein is CASSIRQGGGGYTF. As DNA, the CDR3 is TGCGCCAGCAGCATTAGACAGGGAGGAGGTGGCTACACCTTC. The chain combines TRBV5-1 with TRBJ1-2; 7 bases match TRBD1. The V and J ends lost 4 bases and 7 bases, in that order; junction bases with no gene match: 10. The CDR3 is 14 residues long. Germline assignment: CDR1 SGHRS and CDR2 YFSETQ.